A selection of T cell receptor beta chains follows, all from one sample in a study of radiotherapy plus CTLA-4 blockade in lung cancer. This table comes from immunoSEQ multiplex PCR, and its TCRdb copy is limited to in-frame clones, with some not included. Here the sample spans about 43,000 clones, about 70% being singletons. The input for sequencing was peripheral blood, taken from a patient treated with radiotherapy plus ipilimumab. The source of these receptors is a human donor with non-small cell lung cancer who had a partial response to radiotherapy plus ipilimumab. Each CDR3 is given with its conserved first and last residue. The D gene is left open where the match is weak. Not all rows give a size; the values are once, few, many and, for expanded clones, a class.

d_call	j_call	cdr3_length	v_call	clone_size	cdr3_aa	cdr3_nt
TRBD1	TRBJ1-1	13	TRBV5-1	-	CASSWTGHSEAFF	TGCGCCAGCAGCTGGACAGGGCACAGTGAAGCTTTCTTT
TRBD1	TRBJ1-2	13	TRBV7-9	-	CASSTDRGRGYTF	TGTGCCAGCAGCACGGACAGGGGCCGGGGCTACACCTTC
TRBD2	TRBJ2-2	16	TRBV27	large	CASSPGLADATGELFF	TGTGCCAGCAGTCCGGGACTAGCGGATGCTACCGGGGAGCTGTTTTTT
-	TRBJ2-2	16	TRBV18	-	CASSPLEGTNTGELFF	TGTGCCAGCTCACCACTCGAGGGGACTAACACCGGGGAGCTGTTTTTT
-	TRBJ2-4	15	TRBV19	-	CASSGRGRARNIQYF	TGTGCCAGTAGTGGGCGGGGCAGAGCCCGAAACATTCAGTACTTC
TRBD2	TRBJ2-1	14	TRBV19	few	CASSNPGLVNEQFF	TGTGCCAGTAGTAATCCGGGACTAGTGAATGAGCAGTTCTTC
TRBD2	TRBJ2-7	16	TRBV6-6	-	CASSYSSGAGSYEQYF	TGTGCCAGCAGTTACAGTAGCGGGGCTGGGTCCTACGAGCAGTACTTC
TRBD1	TRBJ1-1	17	TRBV28	-	CASIGSPGQGRTAEAFF	TGTGCCAGCATTGGGAGTCCGGGACAGGGGAGGACGGCTGAAGCTTTCTTT
TRBD1	TRBJ1-1	15	TRBV7-3	-	CASSLNGRQGAGAFF	TGTGCCAGCAGCTTAAATGGGCGGCAGGGGGCCGGTGCTTTCTTT
TRBD1	TRBJ1-5	17	TRBV9	-	CASSVNRGRVGNQPQHF	TGTGCCAGCAGCGTAAACAGGGGGCGGGTGGGCAATCAGCCCCAGCATTTT
TRBD1	TRBJ2-1	15	TRBV7-9	few	CASSLQGQGGSEQFF	TGTGCCAGCAGCTTACAGGGACAGGGGGGCAGTGAGCAGTTCTTC
-	TRBJ2-7	14	TRBV5-1	-	CASSSGVKAYEQYF	TGCGCCAGCAGCTCGGGGGTTAAGGCCTACGAGCAGTACTTC
-	TRBJ1-6	13	TRBV7-3	once	CASSSGRGSPLHF	TGTGCCAGCAGCTCAGGACGGGGTTCACCCCTCCACTTT
TRBD1	TRBJ1-2	15	TRBV6-5	-	CASSPGTGTNYGYTF	TGTGCCAGCAGCCCCGGGACAGGAACTAACTATGGCTACACCTTC
-	TRBJ2-7	12	TRBV19	-	CASSIQQGFQYF	TGTGCCAGTAGCATCCAGCAGGGATTCCAGTACTTC
-	TRBJ2-4	15	TRBV6-1	-	CASSESGGAKNIQYF	TGTGCCAGCAGTGAATCAGGGGGGGCCAAAAACATTCAGTACTTC
TRBD1	TRBJ2-3	13	TRBV19	few	CASSNRGRDTQYF	TGTGCCAGTAGTAATAGGGGGCGAGATACGCAGTATTTT
TRBD1	TRBJ1-6	15	TRBV6-5	-	CASRARDSYNSPLHF	TGTGCCAGCAGGGCCCGGGACAGTTATAATTCACCCCTCCACTTT
-	TRBJ1-2	14	TRBV7-9	-	CASSPGGVGAGYTF	TGTGCCAGCAGTCCTGGAGGCGTGGGGGCTGGCTACACCTTC
TRBD1	TRBJ2-3	15	TRBV7-8	-	CASSGQGTSIDTQYF	TGTGCCAGCAGCGGACAGGGGACCTCAATCGATACGCAGTATTTT
-	TRBJ2-7	14	TRBV5-5	-	CASSLVGRDGEQYF	TGTGCCAGCAGCTTGGTAGGCAGGGATGGCGAGCAGTACTTC
TRBD1	TRBJ1-6	13	TRBV6-6	few	CASGRTGVEPLHF	TGTGCCAGCGGAAGAACAGGGGTAGAACCCCTCCACTTT
-	TRBJ1-3	16	TRBV5-5	-	CASRTMTGEAGNTIYF	TGTGCCAGCAGGACAATGACAGGAGAGGCTGGAAACACCATATATTTT
-	TRBJ1-2	14	TRBV5-4	-	CASSSPDRTYGYTF	TGTGCCAGCAGCTCCCCCGACAGGACCTATGGCTACACCTTC
TRBD2	TRBJ2-1	14	TRBV14	few	CASTGLAGGSEQFF	TGTGCCAGCACCGGGCTAGCGGGGGGGAGTGAGCAGTTCTTC
TRBD1	TRBJ1-2	16	TRBV4-2	-	CASSSQKTGRVEGYTF	TGTGCCAGCAGCTCGCAGAAGACAGGGAGAGTCGAGGGCTACACCTTC
-	TRBJ2-7	12	TRBV2	-	CANRDKGDEQYF	TGTGCTAACCGGGACAAGGGCGACGAGCAGTACTTC
-	TRBJ2-7	12	TRBV18	few	CASSPQSYEQYF	TGTGCCAGCTCACCGCAGTCCTACGAGCAGTACTTC
TRBD1	TRBJ1-2	15	TRBV29-1	-	CSVALQGAERGGYTF	TGCAGCGTTGCTCTACAGGGGGCAGAACGGGGTGGCTACACCTTC
-	TRBJ1-1	13	TRBV30	-	CAWSGETGREAFF	TGTGCCTGGAGTGGGGAGACAGGCCGTGAAGCTTTCTTT
TRBD2	TRBJ2-5	16	TRBV9	-	CASSISIAGGRETQYF	TGTGCCAGCAGCATTTCTATAGCGGGAGGTCGGGAGACCCAGTACTTC
-	TRBJ2-7	13	TRBV6-1	few	CASSEEISYEQYF	TGTGCCAGCAGTGAAGAGATCAGCTACGAGCAGTACTTC
TRBD1	TRBJ1-1	14	TRBV29-1	-	CSARSGTGGTEAFF	TGCAGCGCGCGTTCGGGGACAGGGGGCACTGAAGCTTTCTTT
-	TRBJ2-5	15	TRBV11-1	-	CASSLRVQQQETQYF	TGTGCCAGCAGCTTACGGGTCCAGCAGCAAGAGACCCAGTACTTC
-	TRBJ1-1	12	TRBV30	-	CAWSYGGPEAFF	TGTGCCTGGAGTTACGGGGGGCCTGAAGCTTTCTTT
TRBD1	TRBJ2-7	18	TRBV10-3	once	CAIRSGTGFGVGSYEQYF	TGTGCCATCAGATCCGGGACAGGTTTCGGTGTTGGTTCCTACGAGCAGTACTTC
-	TRBJ2-5	15	TRBV5-5	-	CASSFSRTQQETQYF	TGTGCCAGCAGCTTCAGTAGGACACAACAAGAGACCCAGTACTTC
-	TRBJ2-4	13	TRBV5-6	-	CASSLGAQNIQYF	TGTGCCAGCAGCTTGGGGGCTCAAAACATTCAGTACTTC
TRBD2	TRBJ2-3	11	TRBV7-2	-	CASSLGGRVSF	TGTGCCAGCAGCTTAGGGGGGAGGGTTTCTTTT
-	TRBJ2-2	14	TRBV15	-	CATSTQGNTGELFF	TGTGCCACCAGCACCCAGGGTAACACCGGGGAGCTGTTTTTT
TRBD1	TRBJ1-2	15	TRBV5-4	-	CASSLRTGGIYGYTF	TGTGCCAGCAGCTTGCGGACAGGGGGGATCTACGGCTACACCTTC
TRBD2	TRBJ2-3	15	TRBV10-3	-	CAIRRTSGATDTQYF	TGTGCCATCAGACGGACTAGCGGGGCCACAGATACGCAGTATTTT
TRBD2	TRBJ2-1	16	TRBV4-1	-	CASSPGAGEIYNEQFF	TGCGCCAGCAGCCCGGGAGCGGGAGAGATCTACAATGAGCAGTTCTTC
TRBD1	TRBJ2-7	16	TRBV9	few	CASSSTPGQADYEQYF	TGTGCCAGCAGCTCAACACCGGGACAGGCTGACTACGAGCAGTACTTC
-	TRBJ1-1	13	TRBV27	few	CASSSRGVTEAFF	TGTGCCAGCAGCTCCCGGGGGGTCACTGAAGCTTTCTTT
-	TRBJ1-6	17	TRBV7-2	-	CASSPGQTLLRRSPLHF	TGTGCCAGCAGCCCCGGACAGACACTTCTCCGGAGGTCACCCCTCCACTTT
-	TRBJ2-5	12	TRBV5-1	-	CASNRDQETQYF	TGCGCCAGCAACAGGGATCAAGAGACCCAGTACTTC
-	TRBJ2-5	15	TRBV11-3	-	CASSPRDSIEETQYF	TGTGCCAGCAGCCCACGGGACTCGATCGAAGAGACCCAGTACTTC
-	TRBJ1-2	14	TRBV9	-	CASSVGNRVDGYTF	TGTGCCAGCAGCGTAGGAAACAGGGTGGATGGCTACACCTTC
-	TRBJ1-1	17	TRBV15	-	CATSRDRSEAGDTEAFF	TGTGCCACCAGCAGAGATCGATCAGAGGCGGGGGACACTGAAGCTTTCTTT
-	TRBJ1-1	13	TRBV11-3	-	CASSLDLGGRAFF	TGTGCCAGCAGCTTAGATCTGGGGGGTCGAGCTTTCTTT
-	TRBJ1-1	13	TRBV7-3	-	CASSLQMNTEAFF	TGTGCCAGCAGCTTACAGATGAACACTGAAGCTTTCTTT
-	TRBJ1-2	13	TRBV5-8	-	CASSYGGPRGYTF	TGTGCCAGCAGCTACGGAGGCCCAAGAGGCTACACCTTC
-	TRBJ2-1	17	TRBV27	once	CASTQKGQGWPYNEQFF	TGTGCCAGCACCCAAAAGGGGCAGGGGTGGCCCTACAATGAGCAGTTCTTC
-	TRBJ2-1	16	TRBV10-3	-	CASAGIVSGSYNEQFF	TGTGCCTCAGCAGGGATCGTTTCAGGGTCCTACAATGAGCAGTTCTTC
-	TRBJ2-5	15	TRBV27	-	CASSPYLGVEETQYF	TGTGCCAGCAGTCCCTATTTGGGCGTCGAAGAGACCCAGTACTTC
TRBD2	TRBJ2-7	18	TRBV5-1	-	CASSLDPPGGGAANEQYF	TGCGCCAGCAGCTTGGACCCTCCGGGCGGGGGGGCCGCGAACGAGCAGTACTTC
TRBD1	TRBJ2-1	14	TRBV4-1	-	CASSQLSGGNEQFF	TGCGCCAGCAGCCAGTTGTCAGGGGGCAATGAGCAGTTCTTC
-	TRBJ2-5	16	TRBV5-1	-	CASSRTTGQTIETQYF	TGCGCCAGCAGCCGGACGACAGGACAGACTATTGAGACCCAGTACTTC